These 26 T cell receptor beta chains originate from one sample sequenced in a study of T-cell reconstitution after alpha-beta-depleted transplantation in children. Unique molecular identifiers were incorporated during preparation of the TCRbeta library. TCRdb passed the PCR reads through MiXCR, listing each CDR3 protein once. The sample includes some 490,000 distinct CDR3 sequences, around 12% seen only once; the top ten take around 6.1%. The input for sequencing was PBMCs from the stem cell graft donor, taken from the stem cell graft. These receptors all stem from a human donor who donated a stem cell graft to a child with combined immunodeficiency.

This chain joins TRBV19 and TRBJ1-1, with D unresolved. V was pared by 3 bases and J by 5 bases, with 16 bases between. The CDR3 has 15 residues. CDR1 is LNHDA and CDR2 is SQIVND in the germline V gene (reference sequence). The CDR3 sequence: CASSIIDLGRTEAFF. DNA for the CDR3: TGTGCCAGTAGTATCATAGACTTAGGGAGGACTGAAGCTTTCTTT.

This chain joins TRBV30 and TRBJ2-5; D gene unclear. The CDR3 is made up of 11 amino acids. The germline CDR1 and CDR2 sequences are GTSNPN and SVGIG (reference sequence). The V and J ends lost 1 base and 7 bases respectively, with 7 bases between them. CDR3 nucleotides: TGTGCCTGGAGTGGGCCTGGGACCCAGTACTTC. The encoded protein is CAWSGPGTQYF.

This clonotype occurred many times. CDR3 amino acids: CASSPAGGAHSDTQYF. The CDR3 DNA follows: TGTGCCAGCAGCCCCGCCGGCGGGGCCCATAGTGATACGCAGTATTTT. The genes are TRBV27 and TRBJ2-3, with a weak D call TRBD2 (6 bases). CDR1 and CDR2 (germline): MNHEY, SMNVEV (reference sequence). This CDR3 contains 16 residues. The V end was cut by 6 bases, the J end by 6 bases, with 22 bases between.

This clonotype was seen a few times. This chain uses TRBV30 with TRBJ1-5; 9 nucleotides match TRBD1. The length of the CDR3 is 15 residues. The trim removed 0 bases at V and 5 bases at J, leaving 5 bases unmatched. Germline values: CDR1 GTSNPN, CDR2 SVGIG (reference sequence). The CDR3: CAWSVWTGDHQPQHF. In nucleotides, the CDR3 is TGTGCCTGGAGTGTTTGGACAGGGGACCATCAGCCCCAGCATTTT.

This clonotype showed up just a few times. The CDR3 region has the DNA TGTGCCAGCAGCTCGACGGACCCCTACGAGCAGTACTTC. This sequence encodes CASSSTDPYEQYF. The chain couples TRBV5-6 to TRBJ2-7; D is unresolved. The CDR3 contains 13 residues. The V end lost 3 bases, the J end lost 2 bases, and 9 bases lay between the germline ends. CDR1 and CDR2 from the germline V gene are SGHDT and YYEEEE.

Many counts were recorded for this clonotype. This CDR3 reads CASSLTGENQPQHF. Written as DNA, the CDR3 is TGTGCCAGCAGTTTGACGGGGGAGAACCAGCCCCAGCATTTT. V gene TRBV12-3 or TRBV12-4 combines with J gene TRBJ1-5, with D perhaps TRBD1 (5 bases). The V end lost 3 bases, the J end lost 7 bases, and 13 bases lay between the germline ends. The CDR3 covers 14 residues.

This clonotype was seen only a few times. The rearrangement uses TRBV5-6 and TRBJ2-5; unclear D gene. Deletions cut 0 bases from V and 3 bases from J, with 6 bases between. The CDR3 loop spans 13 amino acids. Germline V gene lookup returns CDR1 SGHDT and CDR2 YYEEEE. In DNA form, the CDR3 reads TGTGCCAGCAGCTTGGTGCATGAAGAGACCCAGTACTTC. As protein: CASSLVHEETQYF.

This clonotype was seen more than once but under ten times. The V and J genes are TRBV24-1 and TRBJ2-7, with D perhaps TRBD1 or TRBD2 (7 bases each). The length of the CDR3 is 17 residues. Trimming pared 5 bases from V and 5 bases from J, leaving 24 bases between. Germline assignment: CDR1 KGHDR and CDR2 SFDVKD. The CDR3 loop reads CATSAGEGALAWDEQYF. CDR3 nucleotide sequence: TGTGCCACCAGTGCCGGGGAGGGGGCTCTGGCTTGGGACGAGCAGTACTTC.

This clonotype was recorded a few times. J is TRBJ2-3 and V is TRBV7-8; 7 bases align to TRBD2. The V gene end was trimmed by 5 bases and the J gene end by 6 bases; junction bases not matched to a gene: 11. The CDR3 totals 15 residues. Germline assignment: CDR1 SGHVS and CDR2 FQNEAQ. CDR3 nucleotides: TGTGCCAGCAGCCAAGAGGGAGGGCGGGCCGATACGCAGTATTTT. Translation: CASSQEGGRADTQYF. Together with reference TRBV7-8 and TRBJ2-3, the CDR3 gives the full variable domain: GAGVSQSPRYKVAKRGQDVALRCDPISGHVSLFWYQQALGQGPEFLTYFQNEAQLDKSGLPSDRFFAERPEGSVSTLKIQRTQQEDSAVYLCASSQEGGRADTQYFGPGTRLTVL.

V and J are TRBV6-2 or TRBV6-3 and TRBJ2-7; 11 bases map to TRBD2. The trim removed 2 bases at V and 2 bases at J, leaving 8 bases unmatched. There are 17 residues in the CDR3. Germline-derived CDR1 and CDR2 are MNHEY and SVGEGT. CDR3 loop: CASSYRNLAGGPYEQYF. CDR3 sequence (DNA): TGTGCCAGCAGTTACCGGAATCTAGCGGGAGGTCCCTACGAGCAGTACTTC.

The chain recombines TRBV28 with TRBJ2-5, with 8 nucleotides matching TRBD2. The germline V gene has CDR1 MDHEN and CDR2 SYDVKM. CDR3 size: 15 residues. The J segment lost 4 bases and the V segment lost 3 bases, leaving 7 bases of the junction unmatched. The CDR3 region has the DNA TGTGCCAGCAGTTTCCCGGGACTAGGCCCAGAGACCCAGTACTTC. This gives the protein CASSFPGLGPETQYF.

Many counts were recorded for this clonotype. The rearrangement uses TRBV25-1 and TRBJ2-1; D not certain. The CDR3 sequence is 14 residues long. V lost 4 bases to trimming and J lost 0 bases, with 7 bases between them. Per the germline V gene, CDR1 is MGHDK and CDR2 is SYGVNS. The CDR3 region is CASSVQGSYNEQFF. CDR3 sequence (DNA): TGTGCCAGCAGTGTACAAGGCTCCTACAATGAGCAGTTCTTC.

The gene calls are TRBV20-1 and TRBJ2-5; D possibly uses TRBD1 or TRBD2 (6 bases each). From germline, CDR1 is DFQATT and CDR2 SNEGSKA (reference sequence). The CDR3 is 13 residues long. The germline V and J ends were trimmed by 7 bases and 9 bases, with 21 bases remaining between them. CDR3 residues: CSVISQGRRAQYF. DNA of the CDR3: TGCAGTGTTATCTCACAGGGCCGGAGGGCCCAGTACTTC.

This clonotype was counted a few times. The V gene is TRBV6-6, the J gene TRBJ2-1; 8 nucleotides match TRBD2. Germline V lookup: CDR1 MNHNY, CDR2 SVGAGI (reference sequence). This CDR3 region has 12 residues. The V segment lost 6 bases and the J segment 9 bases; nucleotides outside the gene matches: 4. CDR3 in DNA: TGTGCCAGCAGCAAAGCGGGAGTTGAGCAGTTCTTC. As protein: CASSKAGVEQFF.

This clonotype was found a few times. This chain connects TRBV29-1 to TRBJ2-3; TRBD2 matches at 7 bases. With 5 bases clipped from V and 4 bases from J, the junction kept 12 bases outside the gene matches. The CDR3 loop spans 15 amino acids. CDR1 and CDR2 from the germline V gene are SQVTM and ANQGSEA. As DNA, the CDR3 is TGCAGCGTTTCCACCTCGGGGGGTCGGGCAGATACGCAGTATTTT. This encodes CSVSTSGGRADTQYF.

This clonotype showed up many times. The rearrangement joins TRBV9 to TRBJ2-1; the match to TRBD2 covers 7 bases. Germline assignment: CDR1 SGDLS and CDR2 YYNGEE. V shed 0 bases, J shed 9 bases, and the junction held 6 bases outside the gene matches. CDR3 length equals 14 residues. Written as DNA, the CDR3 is TGTGCCAGCAGCGTAGGGACTAGTGCTTTTGAGCAGTTCTTC. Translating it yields CASSVGTSAFEQFF.

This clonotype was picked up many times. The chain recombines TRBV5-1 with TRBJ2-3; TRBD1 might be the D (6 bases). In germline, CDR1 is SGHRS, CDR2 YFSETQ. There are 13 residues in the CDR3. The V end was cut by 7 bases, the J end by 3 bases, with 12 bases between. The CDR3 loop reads CASRQGFTDTQYF. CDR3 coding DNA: TGCGCCAGCCGGCAGGGGTTTACAGATACGCAGTATTTT.

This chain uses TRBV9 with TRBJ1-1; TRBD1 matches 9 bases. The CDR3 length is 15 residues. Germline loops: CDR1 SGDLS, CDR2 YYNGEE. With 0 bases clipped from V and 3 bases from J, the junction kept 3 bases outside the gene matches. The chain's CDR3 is CASSVVGQGHTEAFF. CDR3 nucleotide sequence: TGTGCCAGCAGCGTAGTCGGACAGGGGCACACTGAAGCTTTCTTT.

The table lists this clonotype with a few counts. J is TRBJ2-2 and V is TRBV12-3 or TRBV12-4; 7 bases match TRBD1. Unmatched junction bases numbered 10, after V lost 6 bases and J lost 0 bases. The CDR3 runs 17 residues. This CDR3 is CASSLSWTGANTGELFF. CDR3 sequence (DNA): TGTGCCAGCAGCCTCTCTTGGACAGGCGCGAACACCGGGGAGCTGTTTTTT.

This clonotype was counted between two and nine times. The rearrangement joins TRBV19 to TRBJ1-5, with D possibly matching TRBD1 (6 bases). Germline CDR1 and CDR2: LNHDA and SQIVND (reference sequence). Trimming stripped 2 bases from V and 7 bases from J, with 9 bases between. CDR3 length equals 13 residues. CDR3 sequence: CASSITGQQPQHF. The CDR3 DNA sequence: TGTGCCAGTAGTATAACGGGACAACAGCCCCAGCATTTT.

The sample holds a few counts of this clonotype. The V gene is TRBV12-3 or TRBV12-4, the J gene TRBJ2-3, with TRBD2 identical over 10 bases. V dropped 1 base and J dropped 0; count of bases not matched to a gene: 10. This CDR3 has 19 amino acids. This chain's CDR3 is CASSLGGLAVDPSTDTQYF. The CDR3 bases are TGTGCCAGCAGTTTAGGTGGACTAGCGGTCGACCCTAGCACAGATACGCAGTATTTT.

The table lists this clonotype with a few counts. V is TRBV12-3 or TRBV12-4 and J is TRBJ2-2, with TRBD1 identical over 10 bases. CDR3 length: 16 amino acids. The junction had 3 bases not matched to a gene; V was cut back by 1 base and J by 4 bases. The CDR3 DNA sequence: TGTGCCAGCAGTTTAGGACAGGGGGCATCCACCGGGGAGCTGTTTTTT. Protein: CASSLGQGASTGELFF.

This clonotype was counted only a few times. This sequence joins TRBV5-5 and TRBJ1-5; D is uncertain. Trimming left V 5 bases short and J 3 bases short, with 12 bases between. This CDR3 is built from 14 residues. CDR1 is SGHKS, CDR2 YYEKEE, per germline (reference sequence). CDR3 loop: CASRVSTDNQPQHF. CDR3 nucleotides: TGTGCCAGCAGAGTGAGTACAGACAATCAGCCCCAGCATTTT.

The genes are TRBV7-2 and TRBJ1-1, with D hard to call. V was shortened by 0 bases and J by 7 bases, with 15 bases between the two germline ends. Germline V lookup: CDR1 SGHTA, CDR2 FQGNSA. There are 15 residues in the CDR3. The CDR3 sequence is CASSLASMIPFEAFF. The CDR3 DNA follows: TGTGCCAGCAGCTTAGCGTCGATGATACCTTTTGAAGCTTTCTTT.

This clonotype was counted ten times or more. CDR3 in DNA: TGTGCCAGCAGCTTAGGACAGGGGAGACAGCCCCAGCATTTT. Protein: CASSLGQGRQPQHF. The chain recombines TRBV11-2 with TRBJ1-5; 8 nucleotides match TRBD1. Germline V lookup: CDR1 SGHAT, CDR2 FQNNGV. The CDR3 is 14 amino acids. With 1 base clipped from V and 7 bases from J, the junction kept 3 bases outside the gene matches.

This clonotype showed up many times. The CDR3 spells CASTGGLAPYNEQFF. The CDR3 DNA follows: TGTGCCAGCACGGGGGGGTTAGCGCCTTACAATGAGCAGTTCTTC. The chain joins TRBV9 to TRBJ2-1, with TRBD2 identical over 8 bases. CDR1 SGDLS and CDR2 YYNGEE come from the germline V gene. There are 15 residues in the CDR3. The J segment lost 4 bases and the V segment lost 6 bases, leaving 9 bases of the junction unmatched.